The rows below give T cell receptor beta chains drawn from one sample of a study of cytomegalovirus exposure and HLA in healthy donors. Profiled with immunoSEQ multiplex PCR; TCRdb holds only in-frame clones, not every one. Seen here are 350,000 or so clones, 86% observed once, and the top ten hold over 0.8%. The sample taken for sequencing was PBMCs. These TCRs come from a woman aged 18-29 years in good health and CMV-seronegative. The CDR3 runs from the conserved cysteine through the conserved F or W. D genes are given only for firm matches. Not all rows give a size; the values are once, few, many and, for expanded clones, a class.

J gene	clone size	D gene	V gene	CDR3 protein	CDR3 DNA
TRBJ1-5	.	.	TRBV7-9	CASSPGQTNQPQHF	TGTGCCAGCAGCCCCGGACAGACCAATCAGCCCCAGCATTTT
TRBJ1-1	.	.	TRBV29-1	CSVSGMGNTEAFF	TGCAGCGTCTCAGGGATGGGGAACACTGAAGCTTTCTTT
TRBJ1-2	.	.	TRBV4-2	CASSQDDWGGANYGYTF	TGTGCCAGCAGCCAGGACGATTGGGGGGGAGCTAACTATGGCTACACCTTC
TRBJ1-1	.	.	TRBV15	CATSRDKPGTGEAFF	TGTGCCACCAGCAGAGATAAGCCGGGAACGGGTGAAGCTTTCTTT
TRBJ1-5	.	TRBD1	TRBV10-1	CASSESITARDRGGGNQPQHF	TGCGCCAGCAGTGAGTCGATCACTGCCCGGGACAGGGGAGGAGGCAATCAGCCCCAGCATTTT
TRBJ2-7	.	TRBD2	TRBV7-9	CASSLEGRSGENYEQYF	TGTGCCAGCAGCTTAGAGGGTCGGAGCGGGGAAAACTACGAGCAGTACTTC
TRBJ2-1	once	TRBD2	TRBV15	CATSRDRSGSSNEQFF	TGTGCCACCAGCAGAGATAGGAGCGGGAGTAGCAATGAGCAGTTCTTC
TRBJ2-7	few	TRBD1	TRBV30	CAWSRDSYEQYF	TGTGCCTGGAGCCGGGACAGCTACGAGCAGTACTTC
TRBJ2-1	.	.	TRBV28	CASSFEVTFGAEPYNEQFF	TGTGCCAGCAGTTTCGAGGTGACGTTTGGGGCCGAACCATACAATGAGCAGTTCTTC
TRBJ1-2	.	.	TRBV6-6	CASGPQPGQKGGYTF	TGTGCCAGCGGTCCCCAACCGGGACAAAAGGGGGGCTACACCTTC
TRBJ2-4	.	.	TRBV5-6	CASSLASAYIQYF	TGTGCCAGCAGCTTGGCTAGCGCCTACATTCAGTACTTC
TRBJ2-5	.	TRBD2	TRBV6-5	CASSYAGEETQYF	TGTGCCAGCAGTTACGCGGGAGAAGAGACCCAGTACTTC
TRBJ2-1	.	TRBD2	TRBV28	CASSLGRAGASYNEQFF	TGTGCCAGCAGTTTAGGGAGAGCGGGAGCTTCCTACAATGAGCAGTTCTTC
TRBJ1-2	.	.	TRBV5-6	CASSLEQGGYGYTF	TGTGCCAGCAGCTTGGAACAGGGTGGCTATGGCTACACCTTC
TRBJ2-3	.	.	TRBV30	CAWSQVRDTPSTDTQYF	TGTGCCTGGAGTCAAGTCCGGGATACTCCTAGCACAGATACGCAGTATTTT
TRBJ1-2	.	TRBD1	TRBV28	CASRWTGNYGYTF	TGTGCCAGCAGGTGGACAGGGAACTATGGCTACACCTTC
TRBJ2-1	.	TRBD2	TRBV7-3	CASSLIGGIRDNEQFF	TGTGCCAGCAGCTTAATCGGGGGGATAAGGGACAATGAGCAGTTCTTC
TRBJ2-5	.	TRBD1	TRBV19	CASSKGADQETQYF	TGTGCCAGTAGTAAGGGGGCGGATCAAGAGACCCAGTACTTC
TRBJ2-2	.	.	TRBV27	CASSLSRETGELFF	TGTGCCAGCAGTTTGTCACGGGAGACCGGGGAGCTGTTTTTT
TRBJ2-7	.	TRBD1	TRBV7-3	CASSSPGTGNNEQYF	TGTGCCAGCAGCTCCCCCGGGACAGGGAACAACGAGCAGTACTTC
TRBJ2-7	.	TRBD2	TRBV15	CATSRARGGRSYEQYF	TGTGCCACCAGCAGAGCACGAGGCGGGAGGTCCTACGAGCAGTACTTC
TRBJ1-2	.	TRBD1	TRBV4-3	CASSQDRGTYGYTF	TGCGCCAGCAGCCAAGACAGGGGGACCTATGGCTACACCTTC
TRBJ2-5	.	TRBD2	TRBV28	CATHPVGSGSQETQYF	TGTGCCACCCACCCCGTAGGTAGCGGGAGCCAAGAGACCCAGTACTTC
TRBJ1-3	.	.	TRBV4-1	CASSQGGQGGNTIYF	TGCGCCAGCAGCCAAGGGGGACAAGGAGGAAACACCATATATTTT
TRBJ2-7	.	TRBD2	TRBV10-3	CAIKGLAGVNEQYF	TGTGCCATCAAGGGACTAGCGGGAGTGAACGAGCAGTACTTC
TRBJ1-1	.	.	TRBV6-5	CASSYSWQGNTEAFF	TGTGCCAGCAGTTACTCATGGCAGGGGAACACTGAAGCTTTCTTT
TRBJ2-2	.	TRBD1	TRBV2	CASSEKGQANTGELFF	TGTGCCAGCAGTGAGAAAGGACAGGCCAACACCGGGGAGCTGTTTTTT
TRBJ2-5	.	.	TRBV6-6	CASSSVRPAAQETQYF	TGTGCCAGCAGTTCCGTACGTCCGGCGGCACAAGAGACCCAGTACTTC
TRBJ2-2	few	.	TRBV11-1	CASSPRDSGELFF	TGTGCCAGCAGCCCGAGAGACTCCGGGGAGCTGTTTTTT
TRBJ1-5	.	.	TRBV7-2	CASSWRSNQPQHF	TGTGCCAGCAGCTGGAGGAGCAATCAGCCCCAGCATTTT
TRBJ2-1	.	.	TRBV29-1	CSVETESSYNEQFF	TGCAGCGTTGAAACTGAGAGCTCCTACAATGAGCAGTTCTTC
TRBJ1-5	.	.	TRBV5-1	CASSLTPGTNQPQHF	TGCGCCAGCAGCTTAACACCGGGGACTAATCAGCCCCAGCATTTT
TRBJ2-5	.	.	TRBV9	CASSHPGTQETQYF	TGTGCCAGCAGCCACCCCGGGACACAAGAGACCCAGTACTTC
TRBJ1-1	.	.	TRBV7-2	CASSLVSGNTEAFF	TGTGCCAGCAGCTTAGTTTCCGGGAACACTGAAGCTTTCTTT
TRBJ2-7	.	TRBD2	TRBV28	CASSSGATSGSYEQYF	TGTGCCAGCAGTTCGGGGGCGACTAGCGGGAGTTACGAGCAGTACTTC
TRBJ2-1	.	.	TRBV7-8	CASSLRGDYNEQFF	TGTGCCAGCAGCTTAAGGGGTGATTACAATGAGCAGTTCTTC
TRBJ2-7	.	TRBD2	TRBV7-2	CASSLISSGSYEQYF	TGTGCCAGCAGCTTAATCTCTAGCGGGAGCTACGAGCAGTACTTC